This entry lists 2 T cell receptor beta chains sequenced from one sample in a study of blood T cell repertoires in COVID-19. TCRdb keeps only in-frame clones here, not all; method: immunoSEQ multiplex PCR. The profile shows about 220,000 clones, about 79% of them singletons. Sequencing was done on a sample of PBMCs or T cells enriched from blood (not recorded which). These receptors were obtained from a woman aged 40-49 years with acute COVID-19.

This sequence joins TRBV4-3 and TRBJ1-3, with TRBD1 matching 8 bases. Germline V CDR1 and CDR2: LGHNA, YSLEER. V trimming: 3 bases; J trimming: 0 bases; junction bases outside the gene matches: 7. The CDR3 is 17 residues long. The CDR3 DNA is TGCGCCAGCAGCCACCTAGGACAGGGCGTCTCTGGAAACACCATATATTTT. It encodes CASSHLGQGVSGNTIYF.

The chain couples TRBV19 to TRBJ1-3; D uncertain. V was trimmed by 6 bases and J by 2 bases, leaving 14 bases between them. The CDR3 covers 15 residues. Germline values: CDR1 LNHDA, CDR2 SQIVND (reference sequence). The CDR3 region has the DNA TGTGCCAGTAGGACCAGGCCGTCGACTGGAAACACCATATATTTT. It is translated as CASRTRPSTGNTIYF.